This TCR beta chain was sequenced in a study of tumor-infiltrating lymphocytes in oesophageal squamous cell carcinoma. This clonotype appeared a few times. TCRdb fed the PCR reads into MiXCR, producing one record per CDR3 protein. The table lists 15,000 to 20,000 distinct CDR3 sequences, 44% of them singletons. The specimen was blood. This receptor was taken from a female donor with esophageal squamous cell carcinoma.

CDR3 loop: CASSPRTSYEQYF. In DNA, the CDR3 is TGTGCCAGCAGTCCCAGGACTAGCTACGAGCAGTACTTC. V usage is TRBV28 and J usage is TRBJ2-7; 7 bases fit TRBD2. The CDR3 consists of 13 residues. V was pared by 5 bases and J by 3 bases, with 4 bases of the junction left unmatched. Germline CDR1 is MDHEN and CDR2 is SYDVKM. The whole variable domain, remainder taken from reference TRBV28 and TRBJ2-7, is DVKVTQSSRYLVKRTGEKVFLECVQDMDHENMFWYRQDPGLGLRLIYFSYDVKMKEKGDIPEGYSVSREKKERFSLILESASTNQTSMYLCASSPRTSYEQYFGPGTRLTVT.